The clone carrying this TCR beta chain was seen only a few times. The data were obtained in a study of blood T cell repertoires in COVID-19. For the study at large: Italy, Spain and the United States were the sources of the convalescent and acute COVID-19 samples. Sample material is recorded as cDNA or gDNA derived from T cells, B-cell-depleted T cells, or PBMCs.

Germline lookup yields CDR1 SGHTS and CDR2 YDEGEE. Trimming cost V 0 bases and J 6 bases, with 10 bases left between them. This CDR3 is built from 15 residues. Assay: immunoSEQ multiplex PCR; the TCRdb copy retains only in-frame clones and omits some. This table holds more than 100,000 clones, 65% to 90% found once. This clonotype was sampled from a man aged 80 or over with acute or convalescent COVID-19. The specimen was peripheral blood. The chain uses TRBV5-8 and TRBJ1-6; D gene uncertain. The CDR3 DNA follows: TGTGCCAGCAGCTTGGCCGTCGGTGTTAATTCACCCCTCCACTTT. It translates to CASSLAVGVNSPLHF.